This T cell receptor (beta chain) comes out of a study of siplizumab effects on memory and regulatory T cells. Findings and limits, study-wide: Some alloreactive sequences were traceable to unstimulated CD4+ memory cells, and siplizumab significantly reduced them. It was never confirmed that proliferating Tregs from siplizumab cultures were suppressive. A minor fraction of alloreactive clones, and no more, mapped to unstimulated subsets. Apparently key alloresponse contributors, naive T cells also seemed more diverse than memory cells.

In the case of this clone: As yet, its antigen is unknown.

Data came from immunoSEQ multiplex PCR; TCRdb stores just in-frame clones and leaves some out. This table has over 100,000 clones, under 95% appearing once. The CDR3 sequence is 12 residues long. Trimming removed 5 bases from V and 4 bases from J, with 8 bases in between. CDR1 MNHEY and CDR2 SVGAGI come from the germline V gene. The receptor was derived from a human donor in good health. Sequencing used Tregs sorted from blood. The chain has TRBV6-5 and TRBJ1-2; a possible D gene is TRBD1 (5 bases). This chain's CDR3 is CASSGTGYGYTF. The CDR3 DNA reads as TGTGCCAGCAGTGGGACGGGCTATGGCTACACCTTC.